This T cell receptor (beta chain) was sequenced during a study of shared clonotypes between healthy human individuals (dated by TCRdb to the early 2020s). Study-wide context: A couple of women and a few men aged 18 to 49 years were included in the cohort. To estimate repertoire size and how much clonotypes are shared between individuals, the study performed deep sequencing of blood TCR repertoires from five healthy adults. For each donor, CD4 naive and CD4 memory were each given three plates, CD8 naive was given two plates, and CD8 memory was given one plate. To increase sequencing depth and limit assay-specific biases, TCR repertoire library preparation and sequencing were carried out by different laboratories using diverse techniques. Each donor's leukapheresis produced roughly between roughly 0.85 and 10 billion PBMCs.

The donors were healthy, HIV-negative adults with no recently reported acute infections or vaccinations. Every donor was a Caucasian adult residing in Nashville, Tennessee, USA. CD4+ T cells were enriched by magnetic negative selection, after which naive cells were positively selected on CD45RA and the negative fraction was taken as the memory subset. Blood was obtained by leukapheresis, after which PBMCs were separated by Ficoll-Histopaque density gradient centrifugation and cryopreserved in liquid nitrogen vapor phase. Analytical flow cytometry was used to check the purity and quantity of each magnetically sorted T cell population. From each sorted fraction, genomic DNA was isolated and quantified by UV absorbance on a Nanodrop 2000c. Broad study findings and their caveats: Pairwise subsampling led to the expectation that sequencing depth would affect the degree of clonotype sharing among donors. Larger estimated clonotype richness was generally found for naive subsets than for memory subsets. Even with the large sequencing depth, rarefaction of the sorted-subset datasets indicated that sequencing was incomplete. Sharing across several donors was observed for approximately 5% of naive CD4, over 3% of naive CD8, roughly 2.3% of memory CD4, and about 0.4% of memory CD8 clonotypes. Only blood was sampled, and tissue TCR repertoires likely differ from those in blood. Because the study included only a small number of donors, the genetic and exposure-history diversity represented was limited. Higher generation probabilities were observed for clonotypes shared by all four sorted-subset donors than for non-shared clonotypes.

TCR CDR3 regions were amplified from genomic DNA by multiplex PCR using the deep immunoSEQ assay. Extracted genomic DNA from each cell subset was distributed evenly across all wells of several immunoSEQ 96-well plates, and each plate was treated as a replicate. For sorted subsets, roughly 190 ng of genomic DNA, equivalent to some 30,000 T cell genomes, went into each replicate PCR. Purified libraries were quantified with a Qubit 3.0 fluorometer, sized on a Bioanalyzer 2100, and re-quantified with the KAPA Library Quantification kit. A separate single-read 150-cycle Illumina NextSeq 550 flow cell was used to sequence each immunoSEQ 96-well plate. Under the source paper's analysis protocol: Because only junctional sequences without quality scores were contained in the immunoSEQ output, filtering matching that applied to full-length reads could not be performed. To assign V/J genes and CDR3, sequences were annotated using PyIR, a Python wrapper for IgBLAST v1.9, with IMGT germline references. Reads with weak V/J assignments (E-value above 1e-6), missing CDR3, stop codons, out-of-frame junctions, or ambiguous translated residues were removed. V3J clonotypes were defined as sequences sharing the same inferred V gene, J gene, and CDR3 amino acid sequence. Percentage overlap between repertoires was calculated by dividing the number of shared unique clonotypes by the size of the smaller repertoire. Three approaches were used to assess repertoire richness: RTK rarefaction, the Chao1 estimator, and Recon v2.1 estimates of unobserved clonotypes. For all TCRbeta clonotypes obtained by the gDNA method from four donors, generation probabilities were computed with OLGA. Held by TCRdb, this immuneACCESS table contains in-frame sequences only and omits some clones. Under half of the omission traces to an unresolved V gene where checked; the cause of the rest is unknown. From that table come the V and J calls and clone size; the DNA was used to work out D and trimming. The sample table lists 2 million to 2.5 million clones, 80% to 95% of them with a count of one. 0.36% of the sample lies in the top ten.

The junction carries 13 bases between V and J, which are trimmed by 0 bases and 0 bases respectively. From the germline V gene, CDR1 is SGHRS and CDR2 is YFSETQ. CDR3 length: 16 amino acids, cysteine to phenylalanine. The read is trimmed to its CDR3 DNA, 48 bases read in frame from base 1. On this clone: Its binding antigen is unknown. Base qualities are not at hand, and no much larger clone is one base apart.

This receptor chain uses TRBV5-1 and TRBJ2-7; TRBD1 is a weak D gene call, 7 bases matching. The sequencing sample was made of naive CD4+ T cells from PBMCs. The sample's cell subset or site label, decoded: CD45RA+ positively selected. The sequence came from a man between 18 and 35 years old in good health. Some clones in this sample may be carry-over from other donors' samples. The bases read TGCGCCAGCAGCTTGGCCGGGGGACAGAGCTCCTACGAGCAGTACTTC. This gives the protein CASSLAGGQSSYEQYF.